These T cell receptor beta chains were read from a single sample in a study of shared clonotypes between healthy human individuals. Sequencing used immunoSEQ multiplex PCR; TCRdb keeps in-frame clones, though not all of them. This table has about 2 million clones, 95% appearing once. Material: naive CD4+ T cells sorted from blood. The receptor set was obtained from a man between 18 and 35 years old in good health. The CDR3 runs from the conserved cysteine through the conserved F or W. The D gene is left open where the match is weak. Some rows have no size entry. The others give once, few or many, or a class for an expanded clone.

clone size: .
V gene: TRBV7-9
J gene: TRBJ2-6
D gene: .
CDR3 protein: CASSFAPSGANVLTF
CDR3 DNA: TGTGCCAGCAGCTTTGCACCGTCTGGGGCCAACGTCCTGACTTTC

clone size: .
V gene: TRBV10-1
J gene: TRBJ1-5
D gene: TRBD1
CDR3 protein: CASRDRGQESNQPQHF
CDR3 DNA: TGCGCCAGCAGGGACAGGGGGCAGGAGAGCAATCAGCCCCAGCATTTT

clone size: once
V gene: TRBV9
J gene: TRBJ1-2
D gene: TRBD1
CDR3 protein: CASSVDGTGERSYTF
CDR3 DNA: TGTGCCAGCAGCGTAGATGGGACAGGGGAGCGGAGCTACACCTTC

clone size: .
V gene: TRBV4-2
J gene: TRBJ1-1
D gene: .
CDR3 protein: CASSQVTLVGAEAFF
CDR3 DNA: TGTGCCAGCAGCCAAGTTACACTGGTTGGAGCTGAAGCTTTCTTT

clone size: .
V gene: TRBV2
J gene: TRBJ2-1
D gene: .
CDR3 protein: CASSERSYNEQFF
CDR3 DNA: TGTGCCAGCAGTGAAAGATCCTACAATGAGCAGTTCTTC

clone size: .
V gene: TRBV2
J gene: TRBJ1-1
D gene: .
CDR3 protein: CASSFRRSTEAFF
CDR3 DNA: TGTGCCAGCAGTTTCCGGCGGAGCACTGAAGCTTTCTTT

clone size: .
V gene: TRBV10-2
J gene: TRBJ2-5
D gene: TRBD1
CDR3 protein: CASSPRDRWKRTQYF
CDR3 DNA: TGCGCCAGCAGTCCCCGGGACAGATGGAAGAGAACCCAGTACTTC

clone size: .
V gene: TRBV30
J gene: TRBJ2-5
D gene: TRBD2
CDR3 protein: CAWSELAGDTETQYF
CDR3 DNA: TGTGCCTGGAGTGAGCTAGCGGGAGATACGGAGACCCAGTACTTC

clone size: .
V gene: TRBV7-9
J gene: TRBJ2-4
D gene: .
CDR3 protein: CASSLDQNIQYF
CDR3 DNA: TGTGCCAGCAGCTTAGATCAAAACATTCAGTACTTC

clone size: .
V gene: TRBV6-1
J gene: TRBJ2-2
D gene: TRBD1
CDR3 protein: CASRDGQGNTGELFF
CDR3 DNA: TGTGCCAGCAGGGACGGACAGGGGAACACCGGGGAGCTGTTTTTT

clone size: once
V gene: TRBV9
J gene: TRBJ2-1
D gene: .
CDR3 protein: CASSVGWTGNEQFF
CDR3 DNA: TGTGCCAGCAGCGTAGGGTGGACGGGGAATGAGCAGTTCTTC

clone size: .
V gene: TRBV2
J gene: TRBJ2-3
D gene: .
CDR3 protein: CASIRTGLTDTQYF
CDR3 DNA: TGTGCCAGCATACGGACGGGCCTTACAGATACGCAGTATTTT

clone size: .
V gene: TRBV19
J gene: TRBJ1-2
D gene: .
CDR3 protein: CASSTSNYGYTF
CDR3 DNA: TGTGCCAGTAGCACGAGTAACTATGGCTACACCTTC

clone size: .
V gene: TRBV6-5
J gene: TRBJ1-2
D gene: TRBD1
CDR3 protein: CASSRGQGNYGYTF
CDR3 DNA: TGTGCCAGCAGTCGTGGACAGGGTAACTATGGCTACACCTTC

clone size: .
V gene: TRBV4-1
J gene: TRBJ1-3
D gene: TRBD1
CDR3 protein: CASTTQGTSGNTIYF
CDR3 DNA: TGCGCCAGCACCACACAGGGGACCTCTGGAAACACCATATATTTT

clone size: .
V gene: TRBV30
J gene: TRBJ1-5
D gene: .
CDR3 protein: CAWGGRLSNQPQHF
CDR3 DNA: TGTGCCTGGGGGGGACGGCTTAGCAATCAGCCCCAGCATTTT

clone size: .
V gene: TRBV5-1
J gene: TRBJ2-1
D gene: .
CDR3 protein: CASSSHESYNEQFF
CDR3 DNA: TGCGCCAGCAGCAGTCACGAGAGCTACAATGAGCAGTTCTTC

clone size: .
V gene: TRBV2
J gene: TRBJ1-2
D gene: TRBD1
CDR3 protein: CASSAHGQGNYGYTF
CDR3 DNA: TGTGCCAGCAGCGCACACGGACAGGGAAACTATGGCTACACCTTC

clone size: .
V gene: TRBV5-1
J gene: TRBJ1-4
D gene: .
CDR3 protein: CASRAVAGANEKLFF
CDR3 DNA: TGCGCCAGCAGGGCGGTGGCCGGGGCTAATGAAAAACTGTTTTTT

clone size: .
V gene: TRBV11-2
J gene: TRBJ2-5
D gene: .
CDR3 protein: CASSAYSRETQYF
CDR3 DNA: TGTGCCAGCAGCGCCTATTCGAGGGAGACCCAGTACTTC

clone size: .
V gene: TRBV28
J gene: TRBJ2-7
D gene: TRBD1
CDR3 protein: CASSSTPGQTYEQYF
CDR3 DNA: TGTGCCAGCAGTTCGACTCCGGGACAGACCTACGAGCAGTACTTC

clone size: .
V gene: TRBV9
J gene: TRBJ1-1
D gene: TRBD1
CDR3 protein: CASSVAGTASLMNTEAFF
CDR3 DNA: TGTGCCAGCAGCGTAGCCGGGACAGCCAGCCTCATGAACACTGAAGCTTTCTTT

clone size: .
V gene: TRBV28
J gene: TRBJ2-2
D gene: .
CDR3 protein: CASTPPDRSSGELFF
CDR3 DNA: TGTGCCAGCACCCCCCCCGACAGGTCGTCCGGGGAGCTGTTTTTT

clone size: .
V gene: TRBV7-9
J gene: TRBJ1-4
D gene: TRBD1
CDR3 protein: CASSSTGVNEKLFF
CDR3 DNA: TGTGCCAGCAGCTCTACAGGGGTTAATGAAAAACTGTTTTTT

clone size: .
V gene: TRBV4-3
J gene: TRBJ2-5
D gene: TRBD2
CDR3 protein: CASSQLAGGFETQYF
CDR3 DNA: TGCGCCAGCAGCCAACTAGCGGGAGGGTTTGAGACCCAGTACTTC

clone size: .
V gene: TRBV28
J gene: TRBJ1-1
D gene: .
CDR3 protein: CASSLSARGRTEAFF
CDR3 DNA: TGTGCCAGCAGTTTATCCGCGAGGGGGAGAACTGAAGCTTTCTTT

clone size: .
V gene: TRBV27
J gene: TRBJ2-5
D gene: .
CDR3 protein: CASRIYGKSFETQYF
CDR3 DNA: TGTGCCAGCAGGATCTACGGGAAGTCCTTCGAGACCCAGTACTTC

clone size: .
V gene: TRBV7-2
J gene: TRBJ1-2
D gene: TRBD1
CDR3 protein: CASSPISGTGGAGYGYTF
CDR3 DNA: TGTGCCAGCAGCCCGATCTCCGGGACAGGGGGCGCGGGCTATGGCTACACCTTC

clone size: .
V gene: TRBV5-4
J gene: TRBJ2-3
D gene: TRBD1
CDR3 protein: CASSLLPTQGVDTQYF
CDR3 DNA: TGTGCCAGCAGCTTGCTGCCCACCCAGGGGGTAGATACGCAGTATTTT

clone size: once
V gene: TRBV18
J gene: TRBJ2-1
D gene: TRBD2
CDR3 protein: CASSPTILREVEQFF
CDR3 DNA: TGTGCCAGCTCACCAACCATTTTGCGGGAGGTAGAGCAGTTCTTC

clone size: .
V gene: TRBV6-1
J gene: TRBJ1-6
D gene: .
CDR3 protein: CASNDSPLHF
CDR3 DNA: TGTGCCAGCAATGATTCACCCCTCCACTTT

clone size: .
V gene: TRBV9
J gene: TRBJ2-1
D gene: TRBD2
CDR3 protein: CASSVASGNYNEQFF
CDR3 DNA: TGTGCCAGCAGCGTAGCAAGCGGGAACTACAATGAGCAGTTCTTC

clone size: .
V gene: TRBV19
J gene: TRBJ2-6
D gene: .
CDR3 protein: CASSIEGRAKHSGANVLTF
CDR3 DNA: TGTGCCAGTAGTATTGAGGGGAGAGCCAAGCACTCTGGGGCCAACGTCCTGACTTTC

clone size: many
V gene: TRBV30
J gene: TRBJ1-1
D gene: .
CDR3 protein: CAWSEFKAEAFF
CDR3 DNA: TGTGCCTGGAGTGAGTTTAAAGCTGAAGCTTTCTTT

clone size: .
V gene: TRBV7-2
J gene: TRBJ2-7
D gene: .
CDR3 protein: CASSLAGFEQYF
CDR3 DNA: TGTGCCAGCAGCCTCGCCGGCTTCGAGCAGTACTTC

clone size: .
V gene: TRBV4-1
J gene: TRBJ2-5
D gene: TRBD1
CDR3 protein: CASSQGQGGYQETQYF
CDR3 DNA: TGCGCCAGCAGCCAGGGACAGGGGGGGTACCAAGAGACCCAGTACTTC

clone size: .
V gene: TRBV15
J gene: TRBJ1-5
D gene: .
CDR3 protein: CATSRDEAGIGNQPQHF
CDR3 DNA: TGTGCCACCAGCAGAGATGAGGCAGGGATAGGCAATCAGCCCCAGCATTTT

clone size: once
V gene: TRBV13
J gene: TRBJ1-6
D gene: TRBD1
CDR3 protein: CASSLAGTGVGSPLHF
CDR3 DNA: TGTGCCAGCAGCTTAGCCGGGACAGGGGTGGGTTCACCCCTCCACTTT

clone size: .
V gene: TRBV6-1
J gene: TRBJ2-3
D gene: TRBD1
CDR3 protein: CASSASTGGADVKRTDTQYF
CDR3 DNA: TGTGCCAGCAGTGCCTCCACAGGGGGCGCGGATGTTAAACGCACAGATACGCAGTATTTT

clone size: .
V gene: TRBV19
J gene: TRBJ2-1
D gene: .
CDR3 protein: CASSIYEGPAIF
CDR3 DNA: TGTGCCAGTAGTATTTACGAGGGCCCAGCCATCTTC